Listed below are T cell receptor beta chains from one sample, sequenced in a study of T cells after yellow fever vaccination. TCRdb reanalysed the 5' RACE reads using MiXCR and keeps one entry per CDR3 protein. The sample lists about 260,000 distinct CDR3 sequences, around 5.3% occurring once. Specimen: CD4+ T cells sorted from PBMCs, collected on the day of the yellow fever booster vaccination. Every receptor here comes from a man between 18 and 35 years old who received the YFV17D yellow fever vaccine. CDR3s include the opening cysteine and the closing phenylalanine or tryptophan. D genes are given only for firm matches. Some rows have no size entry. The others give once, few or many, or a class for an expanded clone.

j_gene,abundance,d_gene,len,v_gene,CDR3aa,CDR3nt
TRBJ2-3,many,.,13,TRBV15,CATSKQGGDTQYF,TGTGCCACCAGCAAACAGGGTGGGGATACGCAGTATTTT
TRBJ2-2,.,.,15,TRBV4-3,CASSPIRLNTGELFF,TGCGCCAGCAGCCCTATACGACTGAACACCGGGGAGCTGTTTTTT
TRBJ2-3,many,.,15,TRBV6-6,CASSYKRPSTDTQYF,TGTGCCAGCAGTTATAAGAGGCCGAGCACAGATACGCAGTATTTT
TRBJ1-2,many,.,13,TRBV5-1,CASTPLGGEGYTF,TGCGCCAGCACCCCGCTCGGGGGCGAAGGCTACACCTTC
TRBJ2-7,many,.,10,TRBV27,CARALYEQYF,TGTGCCAGGGCCCTCTACGAGCAGTACTTC
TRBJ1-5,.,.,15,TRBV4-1,CASSQDPTGDQPQHF,TGCGCCAGCAGCCAAGATCCGACAGGCGATCAGCCCCAGCATTTT
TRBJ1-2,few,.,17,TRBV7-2,CASSFPRHFIAPSGYTF,TGTGCCAGCAGCTTCCCCCGCCACTTCATCGCCCCTTCCGGCTACACCTTC
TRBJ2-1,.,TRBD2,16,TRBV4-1,CASSQDRGVLYNEQFF,TGCGCCAGCAGCCAAGACCGGGGGGTTCTATACAATGAGCAGTTCTTC
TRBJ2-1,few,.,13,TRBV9,CASSASFYNEQFF,TGTGCCAGCAGCGCAAGCTTTTACAATGAGCAGTTCTTC
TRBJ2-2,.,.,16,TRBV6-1,CASSSGRVTSPGELFF,TGTGCCAGCAGTTCCGGACGGGTCACCTCGCCGGGGGAGCTGTTTTTT
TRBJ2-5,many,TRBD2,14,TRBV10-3,CAISDGLAGETQYF,TGTGCCATCAGCGACGGACTAGCGGGGGAGACCCAGTACTTC
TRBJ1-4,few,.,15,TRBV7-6,CASSLDGQSNEKLFF,TGTGCCAGCAGCTTAGACGGACAGTCGAATGAAAAACTGTTTTTT
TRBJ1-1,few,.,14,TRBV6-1,CASSQSLGVTEAFF,TGTGCCAGCAGTCAAAGCCTGGGGGTTACTGAAGCTTTCTTT
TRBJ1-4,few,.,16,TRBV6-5,CASRKGLRVSGEKLFF,TGTGCCAGCAGAAAGGGACTCAGGGTTTCAGGTGAAAAACTGTTTTTT
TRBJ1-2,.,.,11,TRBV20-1,CSARDYWGYTF,TGCAGTGCTAGAGATTACTGGGGCTACACCTTC
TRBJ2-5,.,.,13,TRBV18,CASSPWVRATQYF,TGTGCCAGCTCACCATGGGTCAGGGCGACCCAGTACTTC
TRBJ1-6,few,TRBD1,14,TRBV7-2,CASSEQGDNSPLHF,TGTGCCAGCAGCGAACAGGGGGATAATTCACCCCTCCACTTT
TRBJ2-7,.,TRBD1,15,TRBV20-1,CSASGWGQGANEQYF,TGCAGTGCTAGTGGTTGGGGACAGGGGGCCAACGAGCAGTACTTC
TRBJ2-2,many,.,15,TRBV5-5,CASSFGQGGTGELFF,TGTGCCAGCAGCTTCGGTCAGGGAGGCACCGGGGAGCTGTTTTTT
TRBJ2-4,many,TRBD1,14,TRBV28,CASRPGGGQNIQYF,TGTGCCAGCAGGCCAGGGGGCGGGCAAAACATTCAGTACTTC
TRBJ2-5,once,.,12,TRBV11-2,CATRGAGETQYF,TGTGCCACTCGGGGGGCGGGAGAGACCCAGTACTTC
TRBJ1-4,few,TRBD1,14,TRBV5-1,CASSPDRAEEKLFF,TGCGCCAGCAGCCCGGACAGGGCCGAGGAAAAACTGTTTTTT
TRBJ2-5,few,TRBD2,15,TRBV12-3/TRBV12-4,CASSLTLLAKGTQYF,TGTGCCAGCAGTTTAACGTTACTAGCGAAGGGGACCCAGTACTTC
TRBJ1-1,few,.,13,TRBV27,CASSGKVYTEAFF,TGTGCCAGCAGTGGTAAAGTATACACTGAAGCTTTCTTT
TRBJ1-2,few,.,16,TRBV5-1,CASTANPGAQNYGYTF,TGCGCCAGCACCGCCAACCCGGGGGCCCAGAACTATGGCTACACCTTC
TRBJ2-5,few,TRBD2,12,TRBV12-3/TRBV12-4,CASRSSGETQYF,TGTGCCAGCAGGAGTAGCGGGGAGACCCAGTACTTC
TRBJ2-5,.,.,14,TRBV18,CASSPAALQETQYF,TGTGCCAGCTCACCGGCGGCTCTCCAAGAGACCCAGTACTTC
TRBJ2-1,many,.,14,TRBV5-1,CASSPGPGDNEQFF,TGCGCCAGCAGCCCCGGACCGGGTGACAATGAGCAGTTCTTC
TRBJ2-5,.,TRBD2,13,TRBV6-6,CASISGYQETQYF,TGTGCCAGCATTAGCGGGTACCAAGAGACCCAGTACTTC
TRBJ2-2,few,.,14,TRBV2,CASSELQEGGELFF,TGTGCCAGCAGTGAATTACAAGAGGGCGGGGAGCTGTTTTTT
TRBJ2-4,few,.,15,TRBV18,CASSPPNAEPNIQYF,TGTGCCAGCTCACCACCGAATGCCGAGCCAAACATTCAGTACTTC
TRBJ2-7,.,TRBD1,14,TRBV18,CASSSRTGFYEQYF,TGTGCCAGCTCTTCCCGGACAGGATTCTACGAGCAGTACTTC
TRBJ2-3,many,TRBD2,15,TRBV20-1,CSARVASGGTDTQYF,TGCAGTGCTAGAGTAGCTAGCGGGGGCACAGATACGCAGTATTTT
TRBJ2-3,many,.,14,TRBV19,CASSIPGLTDTQYF,TGTGCCAGTAGTATTCCCGGTCTCACAGATACGCAGTATTTT
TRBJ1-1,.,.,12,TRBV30,CAWSTTGGAAFF,TGTGCCTGGAGTACTACGGGGGGGGCTGCTTTCTTT
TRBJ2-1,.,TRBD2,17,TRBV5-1,CASSLIPLAGGHNEQFF,TGCGCCAGCAGCTTGATTCCCCTAGCGGGGGGGCACAATGAGCAGTTCTTC
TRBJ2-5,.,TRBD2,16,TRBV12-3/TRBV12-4,CASSFGSGGNQETQYF,TGTGCCAGCAGTTTCGGGAGCGGGGGTAACCAAGAGACCCAGTACTTC
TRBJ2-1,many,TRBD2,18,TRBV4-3,CASSQDPTSGGDWNEQFF,TGCGCCAGCAGCCAAGATCCCACTAGCGGGGGAGACTGGAATGAGCAGTTCTTC
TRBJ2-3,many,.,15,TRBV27,CASSFWARRADTQYF,TGTGCCAGCAGTTTTTGGGCCAGACGGGCAGATACGCAGTATTTT
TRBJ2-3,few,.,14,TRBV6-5,CASKAQVSTDTQYF,TGTGCCAGCAAGGCACAGGTTAGCACAGATACGCAGTATTTT
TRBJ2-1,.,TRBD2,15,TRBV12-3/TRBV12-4,CASSLPSGGTNEQFF,TGTGCCAGCAGCCTCCCCAGCGGGGGGACGAATGAGCAGTTCTTC
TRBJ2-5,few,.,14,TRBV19,CASSIETPAETQYF,TGTGCCAGTAGTATTGAAACTCCGGCAGAGACCCAGTACTTC
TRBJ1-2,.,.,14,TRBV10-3,CAIRSDRLGPGYTF,TGTGCCATCCGGTCGGACAGACTGGGACCTGGCTACACCTTC
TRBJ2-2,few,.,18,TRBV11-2,CASSLRGGTASYTGELFF,TGTGCCAGCAGCTTACGGGGGGGGACAGCCTCCTACACCGGGGAGCTGTTTTTT
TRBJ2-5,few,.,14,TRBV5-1,CASSSVRGQETQYF,TGCGCCAGCAGCTCCGTCCGGGGCCAAGAGACCCAGTACTTC
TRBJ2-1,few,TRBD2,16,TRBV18,CASSPPTAGGRNEQFF,TGTGCCAGCTCACCACCGACAGCGGGGGGCCGTAATGAGCAGTTCTTC
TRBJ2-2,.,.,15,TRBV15,CATSRDSVRSGELFF,TGTGCCACCAGCAGAGATTCCGTCCGGTCCGGGGAGCTGTTTTTT
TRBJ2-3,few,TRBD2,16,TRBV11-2,CASSLRRGGPADTQYF,TGTGCCAGCAGCTTAAGGCGGGGGGGCCCCGCAGATACGCAGTATTTT
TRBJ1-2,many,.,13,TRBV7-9,CASSSDGGFGYTF,TGTGCCAGCAGCTCCGATGGGGGATTCGGCTACACCTTC
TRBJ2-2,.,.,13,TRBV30,CASTPSNTGELFF,TGTGCCTCGACGCCATCGAACACCGGGGAGCTGTTTTTT
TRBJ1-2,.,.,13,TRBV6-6,CASSYGTAGGYTF,TGTGCCAGCAGTTACGGGACCGCGGGGGGCTACACCTTC
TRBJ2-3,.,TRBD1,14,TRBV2,CASTGTGYFDTQYF,TGTGCCAGCACCGGGACAGGGTACTTTGATACGCAGTATTTT
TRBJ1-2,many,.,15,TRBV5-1,CASSLYGGGFYGYTF,TGCGCCAGCAGCTTATATGGAGGGGGTTTCTATGGCTACACCTTC
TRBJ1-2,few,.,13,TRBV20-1,CSATIGTAYGYTF,TGCAGTGCGACGATCGGCACAGCCTATGGCTACACCTTC
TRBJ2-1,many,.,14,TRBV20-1,CSAGHNPNHVKQFF,TGCAGTGCCGGACACAATCCAAATCATGTGAAGCAGTTCTTC
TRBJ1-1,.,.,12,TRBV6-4,CASSAPNTEAFF,TGTGCCAGCAGTGCTCCGAACACTGAAGCTTTCTTT
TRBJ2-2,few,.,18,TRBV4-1,CASSQGRSGSKNTGELFF,TGCGCCAGCAGCCAAGGTCGGTCTGGCAGTAAAAACACCGGGGAGCTGTTTTTT